Following are 19 T cell receptor beta chains from one sample sequenced in a study of cytomegalovirus exposure and HLA in healthy donors. PCR used 60 Vbeta primers and 13 Jbeta primers. Here immunoSEQ multiplex PCR was the method, and the copy in TCRdb shows in-frame clones only, minus some. The data show approximately 190,000 clones, about two thirds seen once. The sample was PBMCs. These receptors originate from a middle-aged man in good health and CMV-seropositive.

The rearrangement links TRBV7-3 to TRBJ1-1, with D possibly being TRBD1 (5 bases). V gave up 2 bases and J gave up 8 bases, with 9 bases separating them. CDR3 length equals 12 residues. In germline, CDR1 is SGHTA, CDR2 FQGTGA. CDR3 residues: CASSLPGREAFF. CDR3 DNA: TGTGCCAGCAGCTTACCAGGGCGGGAAGCTTTCTTT. Combining the CDR3 with reference TRBV7-3 and TRBJ1-1 gives the whole variable domain GAGVSQTPSNKVTEKGKYVELRCDPISGHTALYWYRQSLGQGPEFLIYFQGTGAADDSGLPNDRFFAVRPEGSVSTLKIQRTERGDSAVYLCASSLPGREAFFGQGTRLTVV.

The chain is built from TRBV2 and TRBJ2-2; D not certain. The V and J ends lost 3 bases and 0 bases respectively, with 8 bases between them. The CDR3 totals 15 residues. Germline V gene lookup returns CDR1 SNHLY and CDR2 FYNNEI. The CDR3 DNA reads TGTGCCAGCAGTGAGGTTCGGGCGAACACCGGGGAGCTGTTTTTT. This encodes CASSEVRANTGELFF.

The rearrangement links TRBV9 to TRBJ2-2, with TRBD2 as a possible D gene (5 bases). Germline loops: CDR1 SGDLS, CDR2 YYNGEE. Trimming took off 0 bases at V and 4 bases at J, with 10 bases between the two ends. The CDR3 length is 15 residues. The CDR3 spells CASSVEAAGTGELFF. CDR3 coding DNA: TGTGCCAGCAGCGTAGAGGCGGCGGGCACCGGGGAGCTGTTTTTT.

The gene calls are TRBV27 and TRBJ2-3; no reliable D call. Germline CDR1 reads MNHEY; CDR2 reads SMNVEV (reference sequence). The CDR3 has 18 residues. Trimming took off 3 bases at V and 2 bases at J, with 21 bases between the two ends. CDR3 region: CASSFEIPPQLYTDTQYF. The CDR3 DNA reads TGTGCCAGCAGTTTCGAAATCCCTCCCCAACTCTACACAGATACGCAGTATTTT.

The rearrangement joins TRBV14 to TRBJ1-6; D gene ambiguous. Germline CDR1 is SGHDN and CDR2 is FVKESK. Trimming cost V 1 base and J 11 bases, with 9 bases left between them. The CDR3 extends over 13 amino acids. CDR3 DNA: TGTGCCAGCAGCCAAGTCCACCGGGCACCCCTCCACTTT. Protein: CASSQVHRAPLHF.

The chain is built from TRBV4-2 and TRBJ2-4, with TRBD1 identical over 11 bases. Germline CDR1 is LGHNA and CDR2 is YNFKEQ. The CDR3 length is 14 residues. J lost 8 bases, V lost 4 bases, and 4 bases had no gene match. Here the CDR3 reads CASSPPGQGDIQYF. The CDR3 DNA follows: TGTGCCAGCAGCCCCCCGGGACAGGGGGACATTCAGTACTTC.

The chain has TRBV27 and TRBJ2-7, with D unclear. Per germline, CDR1 MNHEY and CDR2 SMNVEV (reference sequence). With 5 bases removed from V and 0 bases from J, the gap between germline ends came to 8 bases. The CDR3 runs 13 residues. The CDR3 reads CASSLQISYEQYF. CDR3 DNA: TGTGCCAGCAGTCTACAGATCTCCTACGAGCAGTACTTC.

On this clone: The junction does not match germline at one end; this may be a read error. This same CDR3 is encoded by further DNA sequences in the sample. This chain uses TRBV5-1 with TRBJ1-3; tentative D call: TRBD1 (6 bases). This CDR3 contains 14 residues. From germline, CDR1 is SGHRS and CDR2 YFSETQ. CDR3 nucleotides: TGCGCCAGCAGCTACGGGGACAACGAAAACACTATATATTTT. Protein: CASSYGDNENTIYF.

The chain is built from TRBV11-2 and TRBJ1-1; D is uncertain. There are 14 residues in the CDR3. Between the trimmed V and J ends, which lost 1 base and 3 bases, there was a span of 9 bases. Germline V lookup: CDR1 SGHAT, CDR2 FQNNGV. The CDR3 here is CASSLAGSYTEAFF. The CDR3 DNA follows: TGTGCCAGCAGCTTAGCAGGTTCTTACACTGAAGCTTTCTTT.

This clone came up a few times. The rearrangement uses TRBV9 and TRBJ2-2; a weak D match, TRBD1 (5 bases). With 5 bases removed from V and 7 bases from J, the gap between germline ends came to 9 bases. The length of the CDR3 is 12 residues. Germline loops: CDR1 SGDLS, CDR2 YYNGEE. The CDR3 DNA follows: TGTGCCAGCAGAGTCCAGGGCGGGGAGCTGTTTTTT. Residues: CASRVQGGELFF.

This clone was recorded only once. This sequence joins TRBV7-6 and TRBJ2-7; TRBD1 agrees at 11 bases. With 2 bases clipped from V and 1 base from J, the junction kept 13 bases outside the gene matches. Germline CDR1 SGHVS, CDR2 FNYEAQ. This CDR3 is 19 amino acids long. The DNA for the CDR3 is TGTGCCAGCAGCTTATTTCCCCCGACCGGGACAGGGGGTTCCTACGAGCAGTACTTC. Its protein is CASSLFPPTGTGGSYEQYF.

In this sample, this clone turned up a few times. The chain carries TRBV7-2 and TRBJ2-5; TRBD1 matches 7 bases. V was clipped by 5 bases and J by 5 bases; unmatched bases: 5. Germline loops: CDR1 SGHTA, CDR2 FQGNSA. The CDR3 has 13 amino acids. CDR3 nucleotide sequence: TGTGCCAGCAGCCGAGACAGGGTGGAGACCCAGTACTTC. This translates into CASSRDRVETQYF.

The genes are TRBV7-9 and TRBJ2-7; D not certain. The CDR3 totals 13 residues. Germline V gives CDR1 SEHNR, CDR2 FQNEAQ (reference sequence). Trimming shortened V by 5 bases and J by 4 bases, and 12 bases separated the two germline ends. The DNA of the CDR3 is TGTGCCAGCAGCGCTACTATCTCGTACGAGCAGTACTTC. Translation gives CASSATISYEQYF.

Remarks on this clone: Sequence at one end of the junction differs from germline and may be a read error. V and J are TRBV7-9 and TRBJ1-4; 8 bases are a match to TRBD1. The CDR3 sequence is 15 residues long. Looked up from germline, CDR1 is SEHNR and CDR2 is FQNEAQ (reference sequence). The CDR3 region is CSSRPQGATNEKLFF. CDR3 DNA sequence: TGTTCCAGCAGGCCACAGGGGGCAACTAATGAAAAACTGTTTTTT.

Only a few counts were recorded for this clone. V usage is TRBV29-1 and J usage is TRBJ2-4, with 8 bases lining up with TRBD1. V dropped 0 bases and J dropped 9; count of bases not matched to a gene: 4. The CDR3 runs to 13 residues. Germline assignment: CDR1 SQVTM and CDR2 ANQGSEA. The CDR3, as DNA: TGCAGCGTTGAAGAGGACAGGGCTGGCATTCAGTACTTC. Amino acid sequence: CSVEEDRAGIQYF.

V gene TRBV11-3 combines with J gene TRBJ2-7, with D possibly TRBD2 on 5 matching bases. Germline V gene data show CDR1 as SGHNT and CDR2 as YENEEA. V was cut by 5 bases and J by 3 bases, with 11 bases left in between. The CDR3 has 13 amino acids. CDR3 in DNA: TGTGCCAGCAGCCCGACGGGGTTCTACGAGCAGTACTTC. It codes for CASSPTGFYEQYF.

V gene TRBV5-1 combines with J gene TRBJ1-4; 10 nucleotides line up with TRBD1. V was pared by 3 bases and J by 10 bases, with 9 bases of the junction left unmatched. Germline V gene sequence: CDR1 SGHRS, CDR2 YFSETQ. The CDR3 is made up of 15 amino acids. The chain's CDR3 is CASSWDRGSSGKLFF. In nucleotides, the CDR3 is TGCGCCAGCAGCTGGGACAGGGGTAGTAGTGGAAAACTGTTTTTT.

This chain joins TRBV2 and TRBJ2-2; 7 positions agree with TRBD1. V lost 2 bases and J lost 3; bases outside the gene matches: 9. The germline CDR1 and CDR2 sequences are SNHLY and FYNNEI. This CDR3 region has 17 residues. The CDR3 bases are TGTGCCAGCAGTGAACTCTTATGGGACAGCGACACCGGGGAGCTGTTTTTT. Protein product: CASSELLWDSDTGELFF.

The chain uses TRBV5-4 and TRBJ1-6; no definite D call. The CDR3 runs 15 residues. V was shortened by 4 bases and J by 6 bases, with 14 bases between the two germline ends. CDR1 and CDR2 (germline): SGHNT, YYREEE (reference sequence). The chain's CDR3 is CASSLPGNFNSPLHF. The CDR3 bases are TGTGCCAGCAGCCTTCCGGGGAACTTTAATTCACCCCTCCACTTT.